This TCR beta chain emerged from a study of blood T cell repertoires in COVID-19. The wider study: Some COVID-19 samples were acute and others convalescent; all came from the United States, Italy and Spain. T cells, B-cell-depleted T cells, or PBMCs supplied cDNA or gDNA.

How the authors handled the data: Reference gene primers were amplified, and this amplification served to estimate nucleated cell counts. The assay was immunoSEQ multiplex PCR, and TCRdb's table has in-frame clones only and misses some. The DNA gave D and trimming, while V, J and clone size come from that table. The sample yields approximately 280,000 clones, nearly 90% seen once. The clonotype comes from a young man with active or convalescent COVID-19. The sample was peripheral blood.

The CDR3 sequence: CASSSNDRGPYSNQPQHF. In DNA, the CDR3 is TGTGCCAGCAGCTCAAACGACAGGGGACCTTATAGCAATCAGCCCCAGCATTTT. The chain carries TRBV7-9 and TRBJ1-5; 8 bases are shared with TRBD1. The J segment lost 0 bases and the V segment lost 4 bases, leaving 11 bases of the junction unmatched. This CDR3 has 18 amino acids. In germline, CDR1 is SEHNR, CDR2 FQNEAQ (reference sequence).